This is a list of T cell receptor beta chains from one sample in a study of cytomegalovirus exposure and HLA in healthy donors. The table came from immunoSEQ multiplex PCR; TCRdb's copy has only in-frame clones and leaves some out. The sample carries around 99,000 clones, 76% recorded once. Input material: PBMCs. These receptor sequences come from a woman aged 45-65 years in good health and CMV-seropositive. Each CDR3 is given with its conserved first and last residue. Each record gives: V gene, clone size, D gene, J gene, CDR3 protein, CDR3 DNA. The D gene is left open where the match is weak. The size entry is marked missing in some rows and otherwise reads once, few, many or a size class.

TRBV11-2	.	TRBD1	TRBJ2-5	CASSSDRVETQYF	TGTGCCAGCAGCTCAGACAGGGTAGAGACCCAGTACTTC
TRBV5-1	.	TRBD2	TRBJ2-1	CASSFGSGSGYNEQFF	TGCGCCAGCAGCTTTGGGTCGGGTAGCGGGTACAATGAGCAGTTCTTC
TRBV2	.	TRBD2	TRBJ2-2	CASSPSLAGTGELFF	TGTGCCAGCAGCCCCTCACTAGCGGGCACCGGGGAGCTGTTTTTT
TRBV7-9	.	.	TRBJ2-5	CASSRTPYQETQYF	TGTGCCAGCAGCCGGACACCCTACCAAGAGACCCAGTACTTC
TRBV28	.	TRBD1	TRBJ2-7	CASSLGRQGAYEQYF	TGTGCCAGCAGTTTAGGCAGACAGGGGGCCTACGAGCAGTACTTC
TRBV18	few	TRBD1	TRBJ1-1	CASSLGQEGTEAFF	TGTGCCAGCTCCCTGGGACAGGAGGGCACTGAAGCTTTCTTT
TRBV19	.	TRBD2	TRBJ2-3	CASSPGGATDTQYF	TGTGCCAGTAGCCCGGGGGGGGCCACAGATACGCAGTATTTT
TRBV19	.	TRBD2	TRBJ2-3	CASSILAGASTDTQYF	TGTGCCAGTAGTATCCTAGCGGGGGCTAGCACAGATACGCAGTATTTT
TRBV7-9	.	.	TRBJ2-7	CASSLAVGAPYEQYF	TGTGCCAGCAGCTTAGCCGTAGGGGCGCCCTACGAGCAGTACTTC
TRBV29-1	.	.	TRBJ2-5	CSVTGVQETQYF	TGCAGCGTTACAGGAGTACAAGAGACCCAGTACTTC
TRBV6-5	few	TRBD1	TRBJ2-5	CASSLTRTGRETQYF	TGTGCCAGCAGTCTAACGAGGACAGGGAGGGAGACCCAGTACTTC
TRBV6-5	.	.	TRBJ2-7	CASSGGEGYGEQYF	TGTGCCAGCAGTGGGGGCGAGGGGTATGGCGAGCAGTACTTC
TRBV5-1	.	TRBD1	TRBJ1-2	CASSLLTQGAVGYTF	TGCGCCAGCAGCTTGTTAACGCAGGGGGCTGTTGGCTACACCTTC
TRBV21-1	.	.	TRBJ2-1	CASSKEGGPNAQFF	TGTGCCAGCAGCAAAGAAGGAGGGCCCAACGCGCAGTTCTTC
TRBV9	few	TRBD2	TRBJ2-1	CASSVGIRTSGGYNEQFF	TGTGCCAGCAGCGTAGGGATTAGGACTAGCGGTGGGTACAATGAGCAGTTCTTC
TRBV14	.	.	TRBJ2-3	CASSPLSTDTQYF	TGTGCCAGCAGCCCCCTAAGCACAGATACGCAGTATTTT
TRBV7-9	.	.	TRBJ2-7	CASSLARDYEQYF	TGTGCCAGCAGCTTGGCCAGGGACTACGAGCAGTACTTC